Shown below are 20 T cell receptor beta chains from a single sample sequenced in a study of T cell repertoires in cytomegalovirus infection. TCRdb re-derived calls from the reads in MiXCR, one entry per CDR3 protein. Among about 490,000 distinct CDR3 sequences, about a quarter were seen once, and the ten largest hold about 12%. The sequencing input was PBMCs. These receptors originate from a human donor in good health (CMV status not recorded). Some clones in this sample may be carry-over from other donors' samples.

The V gene is TRBV5-5, the J gene TRBJ2-5; 8 bases agree with TRBD2. CDR1 is SGHKS, CDR2 YYEKEE, per germline (reference sequence). This CDR3 contains 16 residues. With 0 bases clipped from V and 5 bases from J, the junction kept 9 bases outside the gene matches. CDR3 sequence (DNA): TGTGCCAGCAGCTTGGCACTAGCGGAGCCGGGGGAGACCCAGTACTTC. This codes for CASSLALAEPGETQYF. Full variable domain (missing parts from reference TRBV5-5 and TRBJ2-5): DAGVTQSPTHLIKTRGQQVTLRCSPISGHKSVSWYQQVLGQGPQFIFQYYEKEERGRGNFPDRFSARQFPNYSSELNVNALLLGDSALYLCASSLALAEPGETQYFGPGTRLLVL.

The gene calls are TRBV6-2 or TRBV6-3 and TRBJ1-1; a possible D gene is TRBD1 (5 bases). The V end was cut by 6 bases, the J end by 0 bases, with 14 bases between. Germline V gene sequence: CDR1 MNHEY, CDR2 SVGEGT. The CDR3 spans 15 residues. CDR3 amino acids: CASREGTGMNTEAFF. In nucleotides, the CDR3 is TGTGCCAGCAGAGAAGGGACTGGCATGAACACTGAAGCTTTCTTT.

This clonotype showed up many times. V usage is TRBV7-2 and J usage is TRBJ2-7; D is uncertain. Deletions cut 1 base from V and 1 base from J, with 14 bases between. The CDR3 has 16 amino acids. Germline V gene data show CDR1 as SGHTA and CDR2 as FQGNSA. CDR3 region: CASSLGLVTSSYEQYF. The CDR3 region has the DNA TGTGCCAGCAGCTTAGGCCTGGTTACGTCTTCCTACGAGCAGTACTTC.

This clonotype was found many times. The chain's CDR3 is CASSLDYSGILTEQFF. As DNA, the CDR3 is TGTGCCAGCAGCCTCGATTATAGCGGGATTTTGACCGAGCAGTTCTTC. The chain carries TRBV7-2 and TRBJ2-1; TRBD2 matches at 8 bases. The CDR3 is 16 residues long. The V gene's germline CDR1 is SGHTA and CDR2 FQGNSA. V shed 5 bases, J shed 10 bases, and the junction held 16 bases outside the gene matches.

This clonotype has more than one count but fewer than ten. V and J are TRBV5-5 and TRBJ1-3, with D possibly TRBD1 on 5 matching bases. V was cut by 0 bases and J by 3 bases, with 7 bases left in between. From germline, CDR1 is SGHKS and CDR2 YYEKEE (reference sequence). CDR3 length: 14 amino acids. CDR3 protein: CASSLEGNGNTIYF. CDR3 sequence (DNA): TGTGCCAGCAGCTTGGAGGGGAATGGAAACACCATATATTTT.

This clonotype was found many times. The chain is built from TRBV6-1 and TRBJ1-5, with D unclear. This CDR3 comprises 15 residues. In germline, CDR1 is MNHNS, CDR2 SASEGT. V was cut by 4 bases and J by 2 bases, with 12 bases left in between. In nucleotides, the CDR3 is TGTGCCAGCAGTGCCGTGGGTGGCGGCAATCAGCCCCAGCATTTT. Protein: CASSAVGGGNQPQHF.

This clonotype occurred a few times. This sequence joins TRBV11-2 and TRBJ2-7; either TRBD1 or TRBD2 may supply D (6 bases each). The CDR3 is 14 residues long. The germline V and J ends were trimmed by 3 bases and 6 bases, with 15 bases remaining between them. Germline V CDR1 and CDR2: SGHAT, FQNNGV. The chain's CDR3 is CASSLGGPRGEQYV. CDR3 nucleotides: TGTGCCAGCAGCTTGGGGGGCCCACGAGGCGAGCAGTACGTC.

This clonotype appeared many times. The CDR3 reads CASSLRRFQETQYF. The CDR3 DNA reads TGTGCCAGCAGCCTACGACGGTTCCAAGAGACCCAGTACTTC. The gene calls are TRBV7-2 and TRBJ2-5, with no clear D. The ends were cut back, 5 bases at V and 1 base at J, with 11 bases in the middle. CDR1 SGHTA and CDR2 FQGNSA come from the germline V gene. The CDR3 is 14 residues long.

The chain is built from TRBV7-2 and TRBJ1-3; D possibly corresponds to TRBD1 (5 bases). Germline loops: CDR1 SGHTA, CDR2 FQGNSA. The length of the CDR3 is 15 residues. V lost 3 bases and J lost 0, with 9 bases in between. The CDR3 is CASSLAQGSGNTIYF. The CDR3 DNA is TGTGCCAGCAGCTTGGCCCAGGGCTCTGGAAACACCATATATTTT.

This clonotype was found a few times. The chain carries TRBV24-1 and TRBJ2-5; no definite D call. The V end lost 3 bases, the J end lost 4 bases, and 8 bases lay between the germline ends. This CDR3 has 13 residues. CDR1 KGHDR and CDR2 SFDVKD come from the germline V gene. The CDR3 is CATSDTGTETQYF. CDR3 nucleotide sequence: TGTGCCACCAGTGATACCGGCACAGAGACCCAGTACTTC.

This sequence joins TRBV12-3 or TRBV12-4 and TRBJ1-5, with 8 bases that match TRBD1. V was clipped by 2 bases and J by 2 bases; unmatched bases: 5. This CDR3 contains 16 residues. CDR3 loop: CASSLWSGQGNQPQHF. CDR3 nucleotide sequence: TGTGCCAGCAGTTTATGGTCGGGACAGGGCAATCAGCCCCAGCATTTT.

This clonotype has only a few counts. The chain couples TRBV10-3 to TRBJ2-3, with D hard to call. This CDR3 has 15 amino acids. The germline CDR1 and CDR2 sequences are ENHRY and SYGVKD. Trimming pared 4 bases from V and 4 bases from J, leaving 15 bases between. The CDR3 is CAISVNGPGSDTQYF. As DNA, the CDR3 is TGTGCCATCAGTGTGAACGGGCCGGGTTCAGATACGCAGTATTTT.

V gene TRBV4-1 combines with J gene TRBJ2-7, with a tentative D call TRBD2 (5 bases). Germline V gene lookup returns CDR1 MGHRA and CDR2 YSYEKL. V lost 0 bases, J lost 9 bases, and 9 bases lay in between. This CDR3 spans 12 amino acids. CDR3 bases: TGCGCCAGCAGCCAAGATAGGACTGGGCAGTACTTC. The encoded protein is CASSQDRTGQYF.

This clonotype has more than one count but fewer than ten. The CDR3, as DNA: TGTGCCAGCAGATTGGCGGGACAAGCCACCGGGGAGCTGTTTTTT. It specifies CASRLAGQATGELFF. The rearrangement links TRBV6-5 to TRBJ2-2, with D possibly being TRBD1 or TRBD2 (6 bases each). The CDR3 consists of 15 residues. Germline assignment: CDR1 MNHEY and CDR2 SVGAGI. V lost 6 bases and J lost 4, with 15 bases in between.

This chain links TRBV11-2 with TRBJ2-7; either TRBD1 or TRBD2 may supply D (5 bases each). With 1 base removed from V and 0 bases from J, the gap between germline ends came to 19 bases. CDR1 and CDR2 (germline): SGHAT, FQNNGV. The CDR3 loop spans 18 amino acids. The CDR3 sequence is CASSLGGRGAYSSYEQYV. The CDR3 region has the DNA TGTGCCAGCAGCTTAGGGGGCCGAGGGGCTTACAGCTCCTACGAGCAGTACGTC.

The chain joins TRBV19 to TRBJ1-2, with D possibly matching TRBD1 (5 bases). The germline V and J ends were trimmed by 4 bases and 8 bases, with 8 bases remaining between them. Germline CDR1 is LNHDA and CDR2 is SQIVND (reference sequence). This CDR3 comprises 11 residues. For the CDR3, the DNA is TGTGCCAGTAGTACGGGGGGAGGCTACACCTTC. Encoded protein: CASSTGGGYTF.

This clonotype showed up many times. This sequence joins TRBV24-1 and TRBJ1-2; D perhaps matches TRBD1 (6 bases). V was cut by 3 bases and J by 0 bases, with 13 bases left in between. The V gene's germline CDR1 is KGHDR and CDR2 SFDVKD. The CDR3 is made up of 16 amino acids. CDR3 sequence (DNA): TGTGCCACCAGTGATGGCAGGGGATGGGCTAACTATGGCTACACCTTC. It is translated as CATSDGRGWANYGYTF.

Only a few counts were recorded for this clonotype. J is TRBJ2-1 and V is TRBV27; D not resolved. Germline CDR1 reads MNHEY; CDR2 reads SMNVEV (reference sequence). V lost 5 bases and J 3 bases, leaving 8 bases between the germline ends. This CDR3 is 13 amino acids long. CDR3 DNA: TGTGCCAGCAGTGTGCCTGGCTACAATGAGCAGTTCTTC. It codes for CASSVPGYNEQFF.

The CDR3 here is CASNQGGTSEEQYV. In nucleotides, the CDR3 is TGTGCCAGCAACCAAGGTGGGACGAGTGAGGAGCAGTACGTC. V gene TRBV6-1 combines with J gene TRBJ2-7, with D possibly called TRBD1 or TRBD2 (5 bases each). Germline V gene sequence: CDR1 MNHNS, CDR2 SASEGT. Trimming removed 7 bases from V and 7 bases from J, with 20 bases in between. The CDR3 has 14 amino acids.

The chain has TRBV5-5 and TRBJ2-7; 9 nucleotides line up with TRBD1. The germline gives CDR1 SGHKS, CDR2 YYEKEE (reference sequence). The CDR3 has 15 residues. V lost 3 bases and J lost 0; bases outside the gene matches: 4. Written as DNA, the CDR3 is TGTGCCAGCAGCTATGGACAGGGGTCCTCCTACGAGCAGTACTTC. Its protein product is CASSYGQGSSYEQYF.